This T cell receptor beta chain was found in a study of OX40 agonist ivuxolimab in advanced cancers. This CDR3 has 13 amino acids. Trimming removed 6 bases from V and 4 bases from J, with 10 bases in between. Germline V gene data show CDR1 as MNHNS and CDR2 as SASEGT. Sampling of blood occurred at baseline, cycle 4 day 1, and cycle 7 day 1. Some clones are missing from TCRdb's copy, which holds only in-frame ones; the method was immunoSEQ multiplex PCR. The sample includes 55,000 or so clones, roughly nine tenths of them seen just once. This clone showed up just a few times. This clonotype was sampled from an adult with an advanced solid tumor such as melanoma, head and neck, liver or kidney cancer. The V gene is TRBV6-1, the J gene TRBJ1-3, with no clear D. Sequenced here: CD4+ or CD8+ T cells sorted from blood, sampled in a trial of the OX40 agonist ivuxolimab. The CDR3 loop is CASSIAEGNTIYF. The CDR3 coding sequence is TGTGCCAGCAGCATTGCGGAAGGAAACACCATATATTTT.